One TCR beta chain is described in this entry. Its specificity is unknown. Sequencing relied on a cDNA template that was reverse transcribed from extracted RNA. Sequenced by immunoSEQ multiplex PCR; TCRdb stores in-frame clones only, minus some. The sample has 130,000 to 150,000 clones; about three fifths are singletons. This entry is derived from a study of CD8+ T cells in alopecia areata. Study outcomes and limitations: Resident alphabeta T cells of normal skin are also sequenced in scalp samples.

This clonotype was obtained from a human donor in good health. The sample taken for sequencing was CD8+ T cells sorted from blood.

The CDR3 here is CASSPGILNTGELFF. In DNA, the CDR3 is TGTGCCAGCAGCCCAGGGATTCTGAACACCGGGGAGCTGTTTTTT. The chain links TRBV2 to TRBJ2-2; a weak D match, TRBD1 (5 bases). V was cut by 6 bases and J by 1 base, with 12 bases left in between. The CDR3 contains 15 residues. Per germline, CDR1 SNHLY and CDR2 FYNNEI.